This TCR beta chain was found in a study of glioma-infiltrating T cells. This clonotype was seen more than once but under ten times. Its target is not known. Little can be read into the size of this beta chain, an off-target read in a library designed for alpha chains. The CDR3 has 17 amino acids. Germline CDR1 MNHEY, CDR2 SVGEGT. V trimming: 2 bases; J trimming: 4 bases; junction bases outside the gene matches: 9. General study points: Gliomas, especially low-grade, showed above-expected tissue-blood divergence; non-neoplastic patients showed below.

TCR alpha and beta CDR3 regions were amplified from RNA using iRepertoire nested multiplex PCR. TCRdb reprocessed the multiplex PCR reads via MiXCR and lists one record per CDR3 protein. The sample consists of some 360 distinct CDR3 sequences, roughly 27% of them appearing once. The specimen sequenced was glioma tissue, nonneoplastic brain tissue, or PBMCs (not recorded which). This chain connects TRBV6-2 or TRBV6-3 to TRBJ2-7; 12 bases agree with TRBD1. This clonotype originated in a human donor with low-grade glioma or glioblastoma, undergoing nonglioma brain surgery, or in good health (not recorded which). The DNA for the CDR3 is TGTGCCAGCAGTTACGCCCGGGACAGGGGGCAAGGGTACGAGCAGTACGTC. Translated, it gives CASSYARDRGQGYEQYV.